This T cell receptor (beta chain) originates from a study of cytomegalovirus exposure and HLA in healthy donors. General observations from the study: There was a cluster of highly shared sequence variants that was likely a sequencing artifact. HLA allele associations emerged for some 16,000 TCR beta sequences in a later analysis, at 0.05 false discovery rate. Rare sequences made up most TCRs, while some public TCRs were found in many donors.

Of note for this clone: Its antigen remains unknown.

V lost 0 bases and J lost 4, with 8 bases in between. The CDR3 runs to 14 residues. Germline lookup yields CDR1 SGHRS and CDR2 YFSETQ. The PCR made use of 60 Vbeta and 13 Jbeta primers. How the authors handled the data: Among the unique TCR beta chains that a later analysis counted, about 84 million in all, about 11 million were shared. Profiled with immunoSEQ multiplex PCR; TCRdb holds only in-frame clones, not every one. V and J calls and clone size are copied from that table; D and trimming were computed from the DNA. The sample includes fewer than 120,000 clones, approximately 83% seen only once; the top ten take less than 2%.

What was sequenced was PBMCs. The chain joins TRBV5-1 to TRBJ2-1, with no clear D. This TCR was sampled from a man aged 40-55 years in good health and CMV-seronegative. The DNA for the CDR3 is TGCGCCAGCAGCTTGGAGACTTCGTACAATGAGCAGTTCTTC. Protein: CASSLETSYNEQFF. Using reference TRBV5-1 and TRBJ2-1 for the parts outside the CDR3, the full variable domain is KAGVTQTPRYLIKTRGQQVTLSCSPISGHRSVSWYQQTPGQGLQFLFEYFSETQRNKGNFPGRFSGRQFSNSRSEMNVSTLELGDSALYLCASSLETSYNEQFFGPGTRLTVL.